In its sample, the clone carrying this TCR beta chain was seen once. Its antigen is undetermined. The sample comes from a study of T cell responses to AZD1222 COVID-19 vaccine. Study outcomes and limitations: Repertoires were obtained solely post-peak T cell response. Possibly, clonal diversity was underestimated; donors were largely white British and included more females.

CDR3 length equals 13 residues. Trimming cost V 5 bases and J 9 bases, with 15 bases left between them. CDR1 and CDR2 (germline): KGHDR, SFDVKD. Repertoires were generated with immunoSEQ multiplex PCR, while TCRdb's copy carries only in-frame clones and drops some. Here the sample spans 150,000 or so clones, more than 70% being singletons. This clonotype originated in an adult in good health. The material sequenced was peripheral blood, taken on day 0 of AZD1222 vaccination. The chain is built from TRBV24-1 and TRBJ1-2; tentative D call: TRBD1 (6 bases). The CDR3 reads CATSAETGLSYTF. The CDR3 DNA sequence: TGTGCCACCAGTGCTGAGACAGGCCTCAGCTACACCTTC.